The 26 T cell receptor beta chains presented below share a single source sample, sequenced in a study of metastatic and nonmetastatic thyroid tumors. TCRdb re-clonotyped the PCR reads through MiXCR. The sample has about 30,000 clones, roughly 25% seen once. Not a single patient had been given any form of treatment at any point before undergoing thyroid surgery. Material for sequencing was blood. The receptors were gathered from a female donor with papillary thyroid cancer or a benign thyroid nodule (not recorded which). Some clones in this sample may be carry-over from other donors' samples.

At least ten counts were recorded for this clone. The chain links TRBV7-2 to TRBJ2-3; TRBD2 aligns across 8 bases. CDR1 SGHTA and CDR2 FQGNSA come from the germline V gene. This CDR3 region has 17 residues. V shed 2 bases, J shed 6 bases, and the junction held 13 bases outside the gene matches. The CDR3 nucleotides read TGTGCCAGCAGCTTAACCACCAGCGGGAGAGGGGAGGATACGCAGTATTTT. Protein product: CASSLTTSGRGEDTQYF. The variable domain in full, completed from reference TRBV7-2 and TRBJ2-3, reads GAGVSQSPSNKVTEKGKDVELRCDPISGHTALYWYRQSLGQGLEFLIYFQGNSAPDKSGLPSDRFSAERTGGSVSTLTIQRTQQEDSAVYLCASSLTTSGRGEDTQYFGPGTRLTVL.

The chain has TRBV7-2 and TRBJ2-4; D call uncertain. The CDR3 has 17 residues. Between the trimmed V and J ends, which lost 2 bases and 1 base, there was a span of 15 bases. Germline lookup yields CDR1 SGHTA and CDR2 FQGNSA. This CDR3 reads CASSLRDGYMAKNIQYF. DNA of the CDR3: TGTGCCAGCAGCTTAAGGGATGGCTACATGGCCAAAAACATTCAGTACTTC.

CDR3 DNA: TGTGCCAGCATCGCCGCCGGGACGTGCGGAGAGCAGTACTTC. Translating it yields CASIAAGTCGEQYF. This chain links TRBV9 with TRBJ2-7; D may be TRBD1 or TRBD2 (5 bases each). The germline CDR1 and CDR2 sequences are SGDLS and YYNGEE. V lost 6 bases to trimming and J lost 7 bases, with 20 bases between them. This CDR3 contains 14 residues.

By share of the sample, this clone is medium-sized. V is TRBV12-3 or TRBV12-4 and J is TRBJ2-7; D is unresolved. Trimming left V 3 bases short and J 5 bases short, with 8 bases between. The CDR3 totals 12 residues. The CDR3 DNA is TGTGCCAGCAGTTTTACCACAGACGAGCAGTACTTC. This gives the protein CASSFTTDEQYF.

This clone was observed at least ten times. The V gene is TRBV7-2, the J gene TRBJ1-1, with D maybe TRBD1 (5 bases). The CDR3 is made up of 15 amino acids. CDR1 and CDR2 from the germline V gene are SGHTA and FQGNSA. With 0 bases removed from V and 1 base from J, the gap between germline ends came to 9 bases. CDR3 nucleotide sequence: TGTGCCAGCAGCTTAGCAGGTGGGGGGAACACTGAAGCTTTCTTT. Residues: CASSLAGGGNTEAFF.

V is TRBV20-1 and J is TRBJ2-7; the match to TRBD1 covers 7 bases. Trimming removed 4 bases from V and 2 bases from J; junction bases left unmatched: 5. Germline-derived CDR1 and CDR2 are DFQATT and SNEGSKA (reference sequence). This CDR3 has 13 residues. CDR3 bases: TGCAGTGCTACCAGACAGGGTACCTACGAGCAGTACTTC. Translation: CSATRQGTYEQYF.

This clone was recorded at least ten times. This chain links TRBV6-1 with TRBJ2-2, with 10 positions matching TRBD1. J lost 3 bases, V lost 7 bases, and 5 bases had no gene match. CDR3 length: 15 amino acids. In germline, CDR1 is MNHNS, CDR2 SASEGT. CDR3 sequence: CASIRQGADTGELFF. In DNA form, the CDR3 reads TGTGCCAGCATTCGACAGGGGGCGGACACCGGGGAGCTGTTTTTT.

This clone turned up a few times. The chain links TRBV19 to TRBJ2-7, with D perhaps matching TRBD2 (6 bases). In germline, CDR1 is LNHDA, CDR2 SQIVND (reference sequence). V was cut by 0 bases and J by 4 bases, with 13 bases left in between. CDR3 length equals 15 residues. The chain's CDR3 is CASSIDPGTLYEQYF. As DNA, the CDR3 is TGTGCCAGTAGTATAGATCCCGGGACTTTATACGAGCAGTACTTC.

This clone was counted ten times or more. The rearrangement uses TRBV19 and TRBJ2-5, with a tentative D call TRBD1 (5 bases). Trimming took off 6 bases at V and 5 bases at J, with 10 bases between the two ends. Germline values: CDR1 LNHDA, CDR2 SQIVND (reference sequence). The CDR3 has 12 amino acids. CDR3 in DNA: TGTGCCAGTAGACAGTCAGGGGAGACCCAGTACTTC. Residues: CASRQSGETQYF.

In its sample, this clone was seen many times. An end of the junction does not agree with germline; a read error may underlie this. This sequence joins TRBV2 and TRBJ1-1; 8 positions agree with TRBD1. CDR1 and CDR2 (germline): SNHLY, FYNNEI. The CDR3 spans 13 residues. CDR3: CAGQGQGSTKAFF. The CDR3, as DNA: TGTGCCGGTCAAGGACAGGGAAGCACTAAAGCTTTCTTT.

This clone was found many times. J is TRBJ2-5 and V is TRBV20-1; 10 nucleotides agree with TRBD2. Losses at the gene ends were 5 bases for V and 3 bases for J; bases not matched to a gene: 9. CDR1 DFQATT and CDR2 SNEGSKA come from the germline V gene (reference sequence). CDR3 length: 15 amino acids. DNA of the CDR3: TGCAGTGCTGAAGACGGAGGACTAGCGGAAGAGACCCAGTACTTC. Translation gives CSAEDGGLAEETQYF.

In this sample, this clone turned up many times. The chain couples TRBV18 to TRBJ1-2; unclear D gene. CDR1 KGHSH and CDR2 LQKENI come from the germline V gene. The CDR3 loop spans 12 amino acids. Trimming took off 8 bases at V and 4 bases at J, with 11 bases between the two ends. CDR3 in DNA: TGTGCCAGCCGGGAGTTACCCTATGGCTACACCTTC. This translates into CASRELPYGYTF. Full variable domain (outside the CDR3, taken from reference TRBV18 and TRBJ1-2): NAGVMQNPRHLVRRRGQEARLRCSPMKGHSHVYWYRQLPEEGLKFMVYLQKENIIDESGMPKERFSAEFPKEGPSILRIQQVVRGDSAAYFCASRELPYGYTFGSGTRLTVV.

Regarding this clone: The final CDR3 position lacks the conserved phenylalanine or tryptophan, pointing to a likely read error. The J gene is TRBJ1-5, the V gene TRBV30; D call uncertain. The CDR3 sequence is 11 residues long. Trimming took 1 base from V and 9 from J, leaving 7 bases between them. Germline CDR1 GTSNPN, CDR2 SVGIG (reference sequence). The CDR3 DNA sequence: TGTGCCTGGAGTGGTAACGGGCCCCAGCATATT. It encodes CAWSGNGPQHI.

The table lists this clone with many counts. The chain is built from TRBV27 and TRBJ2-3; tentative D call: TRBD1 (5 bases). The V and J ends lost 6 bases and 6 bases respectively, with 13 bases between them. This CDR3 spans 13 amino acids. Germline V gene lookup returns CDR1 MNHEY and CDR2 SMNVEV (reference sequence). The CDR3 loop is CASSHRLWDTQYF. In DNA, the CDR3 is TGTGCCAGCAGCCACAGGTTATGGGATACGCAGTATTTT.

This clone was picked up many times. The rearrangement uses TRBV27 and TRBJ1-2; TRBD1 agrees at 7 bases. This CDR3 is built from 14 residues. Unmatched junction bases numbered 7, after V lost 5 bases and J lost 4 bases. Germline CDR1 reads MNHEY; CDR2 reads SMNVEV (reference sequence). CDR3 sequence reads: CASSRDSGGYGYTF. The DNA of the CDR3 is TGTGCCAGCAGTCGGGACAGTGGAGGCTATGGCTACACCTTC.

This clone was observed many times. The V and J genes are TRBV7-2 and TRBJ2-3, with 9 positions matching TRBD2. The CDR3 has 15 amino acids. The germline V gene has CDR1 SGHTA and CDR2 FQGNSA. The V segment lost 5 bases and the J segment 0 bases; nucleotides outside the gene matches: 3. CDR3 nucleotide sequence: TGTGCCAGCAGCCGAGCGGGAGGTAGCACAGATACGCAGTATTTT. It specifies CASSRAGGSTDTQYF.

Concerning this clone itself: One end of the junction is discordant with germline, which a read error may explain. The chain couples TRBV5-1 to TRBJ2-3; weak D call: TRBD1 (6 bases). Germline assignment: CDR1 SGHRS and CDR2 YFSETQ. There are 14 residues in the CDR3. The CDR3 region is CSSRAVGGTYTQYF. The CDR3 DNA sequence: TGCTCCAGCAGAGCCGTAGGTGGGACATATACGCAGTATTTT.

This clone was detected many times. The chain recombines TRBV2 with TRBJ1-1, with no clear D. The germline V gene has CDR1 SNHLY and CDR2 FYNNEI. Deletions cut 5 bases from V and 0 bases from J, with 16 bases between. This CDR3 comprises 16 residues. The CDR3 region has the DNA TGTGCCAGCAGTTTTAGCGGGGAATCGGTGAACACTGAAGCTTTCTTT. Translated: CASSFSGESVNTEAFF.

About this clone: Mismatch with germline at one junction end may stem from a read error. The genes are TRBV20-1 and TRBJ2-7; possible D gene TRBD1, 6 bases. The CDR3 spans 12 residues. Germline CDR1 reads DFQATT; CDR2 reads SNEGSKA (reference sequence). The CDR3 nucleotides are TGCAGTAGTGGGGGACACAACTACGGGCAGTACTTC. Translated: CSSGGHNYGQYF.

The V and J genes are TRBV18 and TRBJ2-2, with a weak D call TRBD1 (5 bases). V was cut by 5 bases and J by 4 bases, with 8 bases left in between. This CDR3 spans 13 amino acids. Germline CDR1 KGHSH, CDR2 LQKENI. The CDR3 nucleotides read TGTGCCAGCTCATCTAGGGGCACCGGGGAGCTGTTTTTT. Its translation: CASSSRGTGELFF.

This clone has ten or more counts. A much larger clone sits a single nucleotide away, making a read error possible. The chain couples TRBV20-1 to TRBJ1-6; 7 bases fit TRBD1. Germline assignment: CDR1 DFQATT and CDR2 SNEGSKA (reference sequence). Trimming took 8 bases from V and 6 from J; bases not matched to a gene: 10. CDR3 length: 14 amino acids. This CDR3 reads CSSQGEGSNSPLHF. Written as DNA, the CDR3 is TGCAGTTCCCAGGGGGAAGGGAGTAATTCACCCCTCCACTTT.

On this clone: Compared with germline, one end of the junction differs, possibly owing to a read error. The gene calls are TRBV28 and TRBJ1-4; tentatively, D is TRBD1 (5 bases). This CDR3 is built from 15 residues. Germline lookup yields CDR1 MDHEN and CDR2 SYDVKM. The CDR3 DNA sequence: TGTGACAGCAGCCCCCCCGGGGCAACTAATGAGAAACTGTTTTTT. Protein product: CDSSPPGATNEKLFF.

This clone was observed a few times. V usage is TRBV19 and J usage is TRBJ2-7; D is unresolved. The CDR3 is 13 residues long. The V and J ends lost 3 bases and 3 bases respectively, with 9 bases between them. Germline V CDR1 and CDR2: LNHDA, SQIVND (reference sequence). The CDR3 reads CASSIGMIYEQYF. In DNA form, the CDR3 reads TGTGCCAGTAGTATTGGAATGATCTACGAGCAGTACTTC.

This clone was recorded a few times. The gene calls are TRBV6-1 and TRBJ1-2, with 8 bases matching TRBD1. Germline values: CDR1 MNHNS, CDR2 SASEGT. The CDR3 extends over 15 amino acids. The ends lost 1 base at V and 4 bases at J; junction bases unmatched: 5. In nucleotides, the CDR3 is TGTGCCAGCAGTGAAGGGACAGGGAGTTTCTATGGCTACACCTTC. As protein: CASSEGTGSFYGYTF.

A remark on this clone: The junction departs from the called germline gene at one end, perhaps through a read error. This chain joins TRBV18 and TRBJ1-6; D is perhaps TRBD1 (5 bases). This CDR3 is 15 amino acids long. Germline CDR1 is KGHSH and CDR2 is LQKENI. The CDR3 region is CASSPPEGSNSPFHF. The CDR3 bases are TGTGCCAGCTCACCACCGGAGGGGTCCAATTCACCCTTCCACTTT.

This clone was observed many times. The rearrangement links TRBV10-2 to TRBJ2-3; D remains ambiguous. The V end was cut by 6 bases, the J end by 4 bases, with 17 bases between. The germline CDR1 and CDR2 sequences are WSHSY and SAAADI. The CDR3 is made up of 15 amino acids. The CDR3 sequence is CASSSSEVAADTQYF. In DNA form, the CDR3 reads TGCGCCAGCAGCTCTAGTGAGGTTGCGGCAGATACGCAGTATTTT.